This TCR beta chain originates from a study of blood T cell repertoires in COVID-19. Study-wide context: The cDNA or gDNA used as material had been derived from T cells, B-cell-depleted T cells, or PBMCs.

Per the original data handling: Nucleated cell number was recorded as an estimate derived from reference gene primer amplification. Only in-frame clones appear in the TCRdb table, and some are missing; sequencing was by immunoSEQ multiplex PCR. The D gene and trimming were derived from the DNA, and the V and J assignments and clone size from that table. This sample yields about 160,000 clones, of which 85% are seen a single time; 0.85% to 1.2% belongs to the top ten. CDR1 is LNHDA and CDR2 is SQIVND in the germline V gene (reference sequence). The V gene lost 7 bases and the J gene lost 7 bases, with 11 bases spanning the gap. The CDR3 runs to 13 residues.

Sequences were obtained from peripheral blood. V is TRBV19 and J is TRBJ1-6, with a tentative D call TRBD1 (5 bases). This TCR came from a middle-aged man with acute or convalescent COVID-19. The CDR3 is CASTGLRNSPLHF. The CDR3 region has the DNA TGTGCCAGTACAGGGTTACGGAATTCACCCCTCCACTTT.